The following is a TCR beta chain sequence with its context. The CDR3 runs to 18 residues. The germline gives CDR1 LNHDA, CDR2 SQIVND (reference sequence). With V trimmed by 3 bases and J by 1 base, 8 bases remained unmatched. These data come from a study of cytomegalovirus exposure and HLA in healthy donors. Primers included in the PCR were 60 Vbeta and 13 Jbeta primers. Some clones are missing from TCRdb's copy, which holds only in-frame ones; the method was immunoSEQ multiplex PCR. The profile shows over 250,000 clones, 80% to 90% of them singletons. The TCR was taken from a man in his forties in good health and CMV-seropositive. The sample was PBMCs. This rearrangement joins TRBV19 to TRBJ2-6, with 8 positions matching TRBD1. The CDR3 nucleotides are TGTGCCAGTAGTATTGCCCAGGGGGCAACGTCTGGGGCCAACGTCCTGACTTTC. Translating gives CASSIAQGATSGANVLTF.